One TCR beta chain is described in this entry. Its target is unknown. With a J-beta primer mix and a sample-barcoded 5' primer, a second PCR ran 7 to 11 cycles. From the 5' RACE reads, TCRdb called clonotypes with MiXCR, one entry per CDR3 protein. This table has about 720,000 distinct CDR3 sequences, 22% appearing once. This sample is drawn from a study of blood T cells in healthy people across ages. As for the study in general: Capturing about one barcoded beta molecule per two T cells was achieved by template switching. Broader study findings: PBMC samples, being unsorted, prevented any conclusive comparison of naive and antigen-experienced cells.

Per the germline V gene, CDR1 is SGHRS and CDR2 is YFSETQ. The CDR3 is 15 amino acids. Trimming took off 3 bases at V and 5 bases at J, with 17 bases between the two ends. Whenever a sample was processed, at least 6 million PBMCs were isolated. Total RNA, at least 5 micrograms per sample, was extracted from PBMCs. The sequence was collected from a man aged 65-85 years in good health. This rearrangement joins TRBV5-1 to TRBJ1-1, with a possible D match to TRBD1 (5 bases). The sequenced sample consisted of blood. The CDR3 sequence is CASSSERGGETEAFF. The CDR3, as DNA: TGCGCCAGCAGCTCGGAGAGGGGAGGAGAAACTGAAGCTTTCTTT.